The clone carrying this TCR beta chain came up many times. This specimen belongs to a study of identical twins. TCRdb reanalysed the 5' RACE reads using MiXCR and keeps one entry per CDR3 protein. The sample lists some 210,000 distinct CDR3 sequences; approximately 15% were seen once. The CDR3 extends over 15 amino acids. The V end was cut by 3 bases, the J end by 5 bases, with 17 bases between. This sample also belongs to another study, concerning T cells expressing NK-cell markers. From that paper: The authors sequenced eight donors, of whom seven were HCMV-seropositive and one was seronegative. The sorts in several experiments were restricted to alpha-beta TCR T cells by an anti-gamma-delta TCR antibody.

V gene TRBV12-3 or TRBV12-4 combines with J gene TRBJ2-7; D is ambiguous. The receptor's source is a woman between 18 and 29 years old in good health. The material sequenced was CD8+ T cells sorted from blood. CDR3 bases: TGTGCCAGCAGTTTCGGGCGGTTCGGAAGCGACGAGCAGTACTTC. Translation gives CASSFGRFGSDEQYF.